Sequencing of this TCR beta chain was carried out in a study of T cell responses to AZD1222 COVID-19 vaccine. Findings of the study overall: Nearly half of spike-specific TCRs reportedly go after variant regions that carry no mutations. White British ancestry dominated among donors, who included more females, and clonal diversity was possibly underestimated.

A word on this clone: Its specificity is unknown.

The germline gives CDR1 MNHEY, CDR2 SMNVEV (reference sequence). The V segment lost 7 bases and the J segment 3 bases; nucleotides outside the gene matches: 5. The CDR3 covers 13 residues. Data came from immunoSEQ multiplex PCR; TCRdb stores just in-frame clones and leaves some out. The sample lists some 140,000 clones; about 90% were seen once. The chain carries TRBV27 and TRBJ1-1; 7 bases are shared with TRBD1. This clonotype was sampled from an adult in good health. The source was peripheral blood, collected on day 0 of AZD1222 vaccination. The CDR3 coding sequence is TGTGCCAGCAACAGGGGCATGGACACTGAAGCTTTCTTT. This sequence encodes CASNRGMDTEAFF.